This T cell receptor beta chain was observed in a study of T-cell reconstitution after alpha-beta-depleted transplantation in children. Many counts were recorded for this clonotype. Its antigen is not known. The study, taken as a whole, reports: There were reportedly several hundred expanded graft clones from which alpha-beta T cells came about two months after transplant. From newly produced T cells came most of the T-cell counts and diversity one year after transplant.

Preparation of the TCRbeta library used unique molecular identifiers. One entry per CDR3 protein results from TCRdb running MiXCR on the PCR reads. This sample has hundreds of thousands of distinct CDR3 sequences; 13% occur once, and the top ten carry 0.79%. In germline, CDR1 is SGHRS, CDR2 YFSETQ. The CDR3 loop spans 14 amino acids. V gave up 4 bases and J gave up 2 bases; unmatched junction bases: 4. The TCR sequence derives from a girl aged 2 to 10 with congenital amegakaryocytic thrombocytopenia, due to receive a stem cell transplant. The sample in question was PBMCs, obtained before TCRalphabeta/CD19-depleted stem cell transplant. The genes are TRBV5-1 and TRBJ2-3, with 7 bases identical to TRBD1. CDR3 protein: CASSIGTDTDTQYF. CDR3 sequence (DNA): TGCGCCAGCAGCATAGGGACAGACACAGATACGCAGTATTTT.